These 21 T cell receptor beta chains originate from one sample sequenced in a study of T cells in Graves' hyperthyroidism and ophthalmopathy. Amplification of TCR beta CDR3 regions was performed using RNA transcripts as template. During a first-round RT-PCR of the TCR CDR3, the HTBI primer set was used. A single record per CDR3 protein comes from TCRdb applying MiXCR to the multiplex PCR reads. The data contain some 460,000 distinct CDR3 sequences, more than 15% of them seen just once; the ten biggest clones take up 7.5% to 8%. Material for sequencing was blood. These receptor sequences come from a young woman with Graves' hyperthyroidism.

This clonotype was observed at least ten times. The chain recombines TRBV6-1 with TRBJ2-5; a weak D match, TRBD2 (5 bases). Germline lookup yields CDR1 MNHNS and CDR2 SASEGT. The length of the CDR3 is 15 residues. Trimming pared 5 bases from V and 2 bases from J, leaving 15 bases between. The CDR3 is CASSLEGSGQETQYF. CDR3 DNA sequence: TGTGCCAGCAGTCTTGAGGGCAGTGGGCAAGAGACCCAGTACTTC.

The V call is TRBV5-4, the J call TRBJ2-5, with TRBD1 matching over 10 bases. This CDR3 is 15 amino acids long. Germline CDR1 is SGHNT and CDR2 is YYREEE (reference sequence). The J segment lost 5 bases and the V segment lost 3 bases, leaving 7 bases of the junction unmatched. The CDR3 reads CASSSRDRGVETQYF. CDR3 nucleotides: TGTGCCAGCAGCTCCCGGGACAGGGGCGTCGAGACCCAGTACTTC.

At least ten counts were recorded for this clonotype. V and J are TRBV20-1 and TRBJ2-1, with 15 positions matching TRBD2. The CDR3 spans 16 residues. Germline V CDR1 and CDR2: DFQATT, SNEGSKA (reference sequence). V trimming: 2 bases; J trimming: 6 bases; junction bases outside the gene matches: 5. This CDR3 is CSARPPGLAGGNEQFF. As DNA, the CDR3 is TGCAGTGCTAGACCCCCGGGACTAGCGGGAGGCAATGAGCAGTTCTTC.

This clonotype has at least ten counts. The chain couples TRBV6-7 to TRBJ2-4; D remains unclear. TRBV6-7 is recorded as an ORF, its role being uncertain. V dropped 2 bases and J dropped 0 bases, with 14 bases sitting between them. The CDR3 length is 17 residues. The CDR3 here is CASSYTGSQLAKNIQYF. Here the CDR3 DNA reads TGTGCCAGCAGTTACACTGGCAGTCAACTAGCCAAAAACATTCAGTACTTC.

On this clonotype: This may arise from a read error, as a much more abundant clone is one base away. This chain joins TRBV13 and TRBJ2-7; D gene unclear. Germline assignment: CDR1 PRHDT and CDR2 FYEKMQ (reference sequence). This CDR3 has 13 amino acids. The CDR3 nucleotides read TGTACCAGCAGCTTAACTTGGCGCGGCGAGCAGTACTTC. Residues: CTSSLTWRGEQYF. Filled out from reference TRBV13 and TRBJ2-7, the complete variable domain reads AAGVIQSPRHLIKEKRETATLKCYPIPRHDTVYWYQQGPGQDPQFLISFYEKMQSDKGSIPDRFSAQQFSDYHSELNMSSLELGDSALYFCTSSLTWRGEQYFGPGTRLTVT.

The sample holds many counts of this clonotype. The V and J genes are TRBV7-2 and TRBJ2-1; D possibly corresponds to TRBD2 (6 bases). V was clipped by 5 bases and J by 9 bases, with 17 bases between them. The V gene's germline CDR1 is SGHTA and CDR2 FQGNSA. This CDR3 is built from 14 residues. The CDR3 spells CASSRRRDQIEQFF. CDR3 in DNA: TGTGCCAGCAGCCGACGGAGGGACCAAATTGAGCAGTTCTTC.

This clonotype was recorded many times. This chain joins TRBV30 and TRBJ1-4, with D possibly being TRBD1 (6 bases). CDR3 length: 15 amino acids. Trimming cost V 1 base and J 7 bases, with 16 bases left between them. Germline V gives CDR1 GTSNPN, CDR2 SVGIG (reference sequence). The CDR3 loop is CAWSGSGALGEKLFF. The CDR3 DNA reads TGTGCCTGGAGTGGATCAGGGGCCTTGGGTGAAAAACTGTTTTTT. Supplemented by reference TRBV30 and TRBJ1-4, the full variable domain reads SQTIHQWPATLVQPVGSPLSLECTVEGTSNPNLYWYRQAAGRGLQLLFYSVGIGQISSEVPQNLSASRPQDRQFILSSKKLLLSDSGFYLCAWSGSGALGEKLFFGSGTQLSVL.

This clonotype showed up many times. The chain couples TRBV20-1 to TRBJ2-5; the D gene is possibly TRBD2 (5 bases). The V end was cut by 3 bases, the J end by 5 bases, with 19 bases between. Germline V gene data show CDR1 as DFQATT and CDR2 as SNEGSKA (reference sequence). CDR3 length equals 15 residues. CDR3 amino acids: CSARKREALRETQYF. The CDR3 DNA sequence: TGCAGTGCTAGGAAGAGGGAAGCTCTACGGGAGACCCAGTACTTC.

This clonotype was seen a handful of times. The chain couples TRBV12-3 or TRBV12-4 to TRBJ2-3, with D maybe TRBD1 (6 bases). The CDR3 covers 15 residues. Trimming shortened V by 3 bases and J by 0 bases, and 10 bases separated the two germline ends. The CDR3 DNA reads as TGTGCCAGCAGTTTTGATAGGGGGAGCACAGATACGCAGTATTTT. This sequence encodes CASSFDRGSTDTQYF.

This clonotype was recorded a few times. The chain employs TRBV9 and TRBJ1-2; D gene uncertain. Germline-derived CDR1 and CDR2 are SGDLS and YYNGEE. V was shortened by 4 bases and J by 5 bases, with 12 bases between the two germline ends. This CDR3 spans 13 amino acids. Written as DNA, the CDR3 is TGTGCCAGCAGCCCCGAGCCCTCTTATGGCTACACCTTC. Its protein product is CASSPEPSYGYTF.

Points on this clonotype: A clone one base away is much larger, so this may be a read error. The V and J genes are TRBV5-6 and TRBJ1-6, with D unclear. The CDR3 has 16 residues. Germline V gene data show CDR1 as SGHDT and CDR2 as YYEEEE. CDR3 bases: TGTACCAGCAGCTTTGGAATGTTCCGGTTAAATTCACCCCTCCACTTT. It translates to CTSSFGMFRLNSPLHF.

This clonotype was detected ten times or more. This chain uses TRBV6-1 with TRBJ2-7; D not certain. V gave up 6 bases and J gave up 3 bases, with 6 bases separating them. Germline V gene lookup returns CDR1 MNHNS and CDR2 SASEGT. The CDR3 covers 11 residues. Here the CDR3 reads CASSRDYEQYF. For the CDR3, the DNA is TGTGCCAGCAGCCGAGACTACGAGCAGTACTTC.

This clonotype has more than one count but fewer than ten. The genes are TRBV6-5 and TRBJ2-1; TRBD2 might be the D (7 bases). Looked up from germline, CDR1 is MNHEY and CDR2 is SVGAGI. The CDR3 length is 17 residues. V dropped 0 bases and J dropped 7 bases, with 19 bases sitting between them. The CDR3, as DNA: TGTGCCAGCAGTTACTCGAGGGGGGGGGGGCAGGGGAATGAGCAGTTCTTC. Amino acids: CASSYSRGGGQGNEQFF.

This clonotype was seen repeatedly, ten times or more. The J gene is TRBJ2-5, the V gene TRBV24-1; a weak D match, TRBD1 (6 bases). The length of the CDR3 is 16 residues. The V end lost 4 bases, the J end lost 0 bases, and 14 bases lay between the germline ends. Per the germline V gene, CDR1 is KGHDR and CDR2 is SFDVKD. In nucleotides, the CDR3 is TGTGCCACCAGTGACCCGACAGGACCGTACCAAGAGACCCAGTACTTC. Protein: CATSDPTGPYQETQYF.

The sample holds a few counts of this clonotype. The chain is built from TRBV7-6 and TRBJ2-3, with 11 bases matching TRBD1. Germline CDR1 and CDR2: SGHVS and FNYEAQ. V was clipped by 1 base and J by 4 bases; unmatched bases: 1. CDR3 length: 15 residues. The CDR3 spells CASSLGTGGADTQYF. Here the CDR3 DNA reads TGTGCCAGCAGCTTAGGGACAGGGGGCGCAGATACGCAGTATTTT.

The chain joins TRBV5-6 to TRBJ2-5; D unresolved. The J call may be incorrect, as the DNA end agrees better with TRBJ2-1. The germline CDR1 and CDR2 sequences are SGHDT and YYEEEE. The CDR3 covers 13 residues. The CDR3: CASTRSGDETQFF. The CDR3 DNA reads as TGTGCCAGCACCCGTTCTGGGGATGAGACCCAGTTCTTC.

The J gene is TRBJ1-1, the V gene TRBV6-5, with D hard to call. The germline V gene encodes CDR1 MNHEY and CDR2 SVGAGI. V was cut by 2 bases and J by 1 base, with 8 bases left in between. This CDR3 has 14 amino acids. The chain's CDR3 is CASSYRESNTEAFF. The CDR3 DNA reads TGTGCCAGCAGTTACCGCGAATCGAACACTGAAGCTTTCTTT.

This clonotype was found many times. The chain has TRBV4-1 and TRBJ1-4; D perhaps matches TRBD1 (5 bases). Per germline, CDR1 MGHRA and CDR2 YSYEKL. The CDR3 has 14 residues. The germline V and J ends were trimmed by 4 bases and 8 bases, with 14 bases remaining between them. The CDR3 bases are TGCGCCAGCAGCCGGTATCACAGACAGGAAAAACTGTTTTTT. The encoded protein is CASSRYHRQEKLFF.

At least ten counts were recorded for this clonotype. This chain connects TRBV20-1 to TRBJ2-5; 9 bases are shared with TRBD2. J was trimmed by 3 bases and V by 5 bases; bases with no gene match: 4. CDR3 length: 13 residues. Germline CDR1 DFQATT, CDR2 SNEGSKA (reference sequence). The CDR3 coding sequence is TGCAGTGCTTTCATAGCGGGAGAAGAGACCCAGTACTTC. This translates into CSAFIAGEETQYF.

At least ten counts were recorded for this clonotype. The rearrangement links TRBV6-5 to TRBJ2-7; D remains unclear. Germline V CDR1 and CDR2: MNHEY, SVGAGI. Trimming stripped 2 bases from V and 0 bases from J, with 11 bases between. This CDR3 has 15 residues. In nucleotides, the CDR3 is TGTGCCAGCAGTTACCGAGTCCCCTCCTCCTACGAGCAGTACTTC. Its protein product is CASSYRVPSSYEQYF.

This clonotype has at least ten counts. The rearrangement joins TRBV5-1 to TRBJ2-7; TRBD1 is a possible D gene (6 bases). The CDR3 is made up of 14 amino acids. The germline gives CDR1 SGHRS, CDR2 YFSETQ. Between the trimmed V and J ends, which lost 4 bases and 1 base, there was a span of 12 bases. As DNA, the CDR3 is TGCGCCAGCAGCCCTCCACAGGGATCCTACGAGCAGTACTTC. It yields the protein CASSPPQGSYEQYF.